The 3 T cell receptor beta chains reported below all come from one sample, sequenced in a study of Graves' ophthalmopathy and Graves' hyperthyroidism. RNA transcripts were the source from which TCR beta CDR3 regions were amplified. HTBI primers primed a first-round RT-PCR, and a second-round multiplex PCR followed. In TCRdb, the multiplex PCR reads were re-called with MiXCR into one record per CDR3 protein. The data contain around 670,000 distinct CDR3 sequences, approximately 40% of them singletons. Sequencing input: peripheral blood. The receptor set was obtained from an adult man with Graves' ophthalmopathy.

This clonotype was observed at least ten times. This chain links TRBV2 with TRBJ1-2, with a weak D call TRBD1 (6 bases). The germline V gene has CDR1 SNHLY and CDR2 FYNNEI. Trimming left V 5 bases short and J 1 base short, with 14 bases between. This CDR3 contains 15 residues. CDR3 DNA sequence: TGTGCCAGCAGTAGCCGTATGGACAGTAACTATGGCTACACCTTC. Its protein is CASSSRMDSNYGYTF.

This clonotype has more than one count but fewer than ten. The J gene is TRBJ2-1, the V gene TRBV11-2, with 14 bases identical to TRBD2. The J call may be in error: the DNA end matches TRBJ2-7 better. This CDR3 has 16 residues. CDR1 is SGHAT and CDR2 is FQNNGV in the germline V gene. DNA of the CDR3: TGTGCCAGCAGCCTTAGCCCGACTAGCGGGAGGGGCGAGCAGTACTTC. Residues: CASSLSPTSGRGEQYF.

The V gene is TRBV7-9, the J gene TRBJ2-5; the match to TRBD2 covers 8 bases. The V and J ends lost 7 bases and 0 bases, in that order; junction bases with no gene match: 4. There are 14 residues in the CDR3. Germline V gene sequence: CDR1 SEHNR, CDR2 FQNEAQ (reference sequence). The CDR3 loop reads CASKASGYQETQYF. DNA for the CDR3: TGTGCCAGCAAGGCTAGCGGGTACCAAGAGACCCAGTACTTC.